This T cell receptor beta chain stems from a study of regulatory T cells in long-lasting Graves disease. The germline V gene encodes CDR1 MDHEN and CDR2 SYDVKM. This CDR3 has 17 residues. The trim removed 3 bases at V and 5 bases at J, leaving 12 bases unmatched. This sample's time point: newly diagnosed GD, antithyroid drugs for less than 3 months. Preparation of the TCR library used RNA extracted from PBMCs. Through Arm-PCR of CDR3 regions and iRepertoire HTBI primers, TCR beta libraries were built. One entry per CDR3 protein, called by TCRdb with MiXCR from the multiplex PCR reads. The repertoire includes about 240,000 distinct CDR3 sequences, 20% to 25% of them detected once, and roughly 13% sits in the top ten. This clonotype came up once.

The receptor comes from a female donor with Graves disease. The J gene is TRBJ2-7, the V gene TRBV28, with 11 bases that match TRBD2. The sample consisted of peripheral blood mononuclear cells (PBMCs), taken at new diagnosis, from a patient treated with antithyroid drugs. The CDR3 loop reads CASSLELAGGLGDEQYF. The CDR3 nucleotides are TGTGCCAGCAGTTTGGAGCTAGCGGGGGGCTTAGGGGACGAGCAGTACTTC. Full variable domain (outside the CDR3, taken from reference TRBV28 and TRBJ2-7): DVKVTQSSRYLVKRTGEKVFLECVQDMDHENMFWYRQDPGLGLRLIYFSYDVKMKEKGDIPEGYSVSREKKERFSLILESASTNQTSMYLCASSLELAGGLGDEQYFGPGTRLTVT.